This entry lists 32 T cell receptor beta chains sequenced from one sample in a study of shared clonotypes between healthy human individuals. Measured with immunoSEQ multiplex PCR; TCRdb has only the in-frame clones, and not every one. In the table there are about 750,000 clones, 92% of which are singletons. CD45RO-negative, CCR7-selected cells formed the naive CD8 fraction, which excluded terminally differentiated effector memory CD45RA+ cells. Sequenced input: naive CD8+ T cells sorted from blood. Every receptor here comes from a man aged 25 to 45 in good health.

This chain connects TRBV11-2 to TRBJ2-5; unclear D gene. With 1 base removed from V and 7 bases from J, the gap between germline ends came to 4 bases. Germline CDR1 SGHAT, CDR2 FQNNGV. CDR3 length equals 11 residues. The CDR3 reads CASSLVGTQYF. CDR3 in DNA: TGTGCCAGCAGCTTAGTAGGGACCCAGTACTTC.

This chain links TRBV10-3 with TRBJ2-7; tentative D call: TRBD2 (6 bases). The germline CDR1 and CDR2 sequences are ENHRY and SYGVKD. Trimming pared 6 bases from V and 3 bases from J, leaving 18 bases between. This CDR3 has 15 residues. The CDR3 bases are TGTGCCATCAGACCAAGCGGGCAGCTTCTCTACGAGCAGTACTTC. This encodes CAIRPSGQLLYEQYF.

V is TRBV7-2 and J is TRBJ1-1; 8 bases fit TRBD1. CDR3 size: 15 residues. Germline trimming cut 2 bases from V and 4 bases from J; bases unmatched to any gene: 6. Germline V gene sequence: CDR1 SGHTA, CDR2 FQGNSA. CDR3 bases: TGTGCCAGCAGCTTAACAGGGGGAGAGGGCACTGAAGCTTTCTTT. Amino acid sequence: CASSLTGGEGTEAFF.

Remarks on this clone: The sample contains more than one DNA sequence encoding this CDR3. This sequence joins TRBV19 and TRBJ2-3; TRBD2 agrees at 8 bases. The ends lost 8 bases at V and 0 bases at J; junction bases unmatched: 1. The CDR3 consists of 13 residues. From germline, CDR1 is LNHDA and CDR2 SQIVND (reference sequence). The CDR3 loop is CASSSGSTDTQYF. The CDR3 DNA follows: TGTGCCAGTTCTAGCGGGAGCACAGATACGCAGTATTTT.

The rearrangement links TRBV27 to TRBJ2-1; no firm D call. The CDR3 is 13 residues long. Between the trimmed V and J ends, which lost 2 bases and 3 bases, there was a span of 5 bases. CDR1 MNHEY and CDR2 SMNVEV come from the germline V gene (reference sequence). CDR3 nucleotide sequence: TGTGCCAGCAGTTTAAACGGCTACAATGAGCAGTTCTTC. This gives the protein CASSLNGYNEQFF.

J is TRBJ2-3 and V is TRBV27; D is unclear. Germline-derived CDR1 and CDR2 are MNHEY and SMNVEV (reference sequence). The V and J ends lost 5 bases and 0 bases respectively, with 6 bases between them. CDR3 length: 13 residues. DNA of the CDR3: TGTGCCAGCAGTACCTGGAGCACAGATACGCAGTATTTT. Protein: CASSTWSTDTQYF.

CDR3 sequence: CAISESMRGANTGELFF. The DNA of the CDR3 is TGTGCCATCAGTGAGTCGATGCGGGGGGCGAACACCGGGGAGCTGTTTTTT. This rearrangement joins TRBV10-3 to TRBJ2-2; 8 bases match TRBD2. CDR1 and CDR2 (germline): ENHRY, SYGVKD. This CDR3 is built from 17 residues. J lost 0 bases, V lost 0 bases, and 3 bases had no gene match.

The CDR3 protein is CASSEHVGIQYF. The CDR3 DNA follows: TGTGCCAGCAGTGAACACGTCGGCATTCAGTACTTC. The chain recombines TRBV25-1 with TRBJ2-4; D is uncertain. CDR1 and CDR2 from the germline V gene are MGHDK and SYGVNS. V was shortened by 2 bases and J by 9 bases, with 8 bases between the two germline ends. This CDR3 spans 12 amino acids.

The rearrangement uses TRBV6-1 and TRBJ2-1, with TRBD1 identical over 9 bases. Trimming cost V 4 bases and J 7 bases; bases outside gene matches: 2. The CDR3 runs 13 residues. Germline V lookup: CDR1 MNHNS, CDR2 SASEGT. CDR3 amino acids: CASSGTGVNEQFF. CDR3 nucleotide sequence: TGTGCCAGCAGTGGGACAGGGGTGAATGAGCAGTTCTTC.

CDR3 in amino acids: CASSFNRGHEQFF. CDR3 nucleotide sequence: TGTGCCAGCAGCTTTAACAGGGGGCATGAGCAGTTCTTC. This rearrangement joins TRBV13 to TRBJ2-1, with 9 bases matching TRBD1. Trimming at V came to 3 bases and at J to 8 bases, leaving 2 bases not matched to a gene. CDR1 and CDR2 from the germline V gene are PRHDT and FYEKMQ (reference sequence). This CDR3 spans 13 amino acids. Full variable domain (rest looked up from reference TRBV13 and TRBJ2-1): AAGVIQSPRHLIKEKRETATLKCYPIPRHDTVYWYQQGPGQDPQFLISFYEKMQSDKGSIPDRFSAQQFSDYHSELNMSSLELGDSALYFCASSFNRGHEQFFGPGTRLTVL.

The chain is built from TRBV27 and TRBJ2-1, with D tentatively TRBD2 (5 bases). V lost 0 bases, J lost 4 bases, and 7 bases lay in between. Germline values: CDR1 MNHEY, CDR2 SMNVEV (reference sequence). CDR3 length equals 14 residues. The CDR3 sequence is CASSLSGEYNEQFF. Here the CDR3 DNA reads TGTGCCAGCAGTTTATCGGGAGAGTACAATGAGCAGTTCTTC.

This rearrangement joins TRBV4-1 to TRBJ2-1, with 9 bases lining up with TRBD2. V lost 1 base and J lost 7; bases outside the gene matches: 11. Germline V gives CDR1 MGHRA, CDR2 YSYEKL. The CDR3 totals 17 residues. DNA of the CDR3: TGCGCCAGCAGCCAAGGGACTAGCGCAACCAGGGGGAATGAGCAGTTCTTC. Its translation is CASSQGTSATRGNEQFF.

The chain employs TRBV27 and TRBJ2-1, with D unclear. The germline V gene encodes CDR1 MNHEY and CDR2 SMNVEV (reference sequence). V lost 6 bases and J lost 4, with 10 bases in between. The CDR3 runs to 13 residues. The CDR3 protein is CASSRVGYNEQFF. CDR3 bases: TGTGCCAGCAGCCGAGTCGGGTACAATGAGCAGTTCTTC.

This chain joins TRBV5-1 and TRBJ2-3; D uncertain. V was trimmed by 1 base and J by 1 base, leaving 4 bases between them. Per germline, CDR1 SGHRS and CDR2 YFSETQ. This CDR3 contains 13 residues. CDR3 protein: CASSLTGTDTQYF. The CDR3 DNA follows: TGCGCCAGCAGCTTGACAGGCACAGATACGCAGTATTTT.

This sequence joins TRBV10-1 and TRBJ2-7; 11 nucleotides match TRBD2. The V and J ends lost 6 bases and 2 bases, in that order; junction bases with no gene match: 6. CDR1 WNHNN and CDR2 SYGVQD come from the germline V gene (reference sequence). The CDR3 loop spans 15 amino acids. The CDR3 loop is CASSPGTSGAYEQYF. The CDR3 DNA is TGCGCCAGCAGCCCCGGGACTAGCGGCGCCTACGAGCAGTACTTC.

This chain uses TRBV28 with TRBJ2-7, with D tentatively TRBD2 (5 bases). CDR3 length: 14 amino acids. The germline V and J ends were trimmed by 5 bases and 2 bases, with 13 bases remaining between them. From germline, CDR1 is MDHEN and CDR2 SYDVKM. This CDR3 reads CASSRASRTYEQYF. DNA for the CDR3: TGTGCCAGCAGTAGGGCTAGCCGGACCTACGAGCAGTACTTC.

V and J are TRBV6-6 and TRBJ1-3, with D maybe TRBD1 (5 bases). The CDR3 has 15 residues. The V gene lost 6 bases and the J gene lost 1 base, with 13 bases spanning the gap. Germline V gene lookup returns CDR1 MNHNY and CDR2 SVGAGI (reference sequence). The CDR3 loop is CASRPKTDSGNTIYF. In DNA, the CDR3 is TGTGCCAGCAGACCCAAGACAGATTCTGGAAACACCATATATTTT.

V usage is TRBV4-3 and J usage is TRBJ2-1, with TRBD2 matching over 12 bases. J was trimmed by 5 bases and V by 4 bases; bases with no gene match: 3. Germline V lookup: CDR1 LGHNA, CDR2 YSLEER. This CDR3 is built from 15 residues. This CDR3 reads CASSRRLAGDNEQFF. For the CDR3, the DNA is TGCGCCAGCAGCCGACGACTAGCGGGAGACAATGAGCAGTTCTTC.

J is TRBJ2-1 and V is TRBV5-6; D gene ambiguous. Germline loops: CDR1 SGHDT, CDR2 YYEEEE. The CDR3 contains 15 residues. Trimming stripped 0 bases from V and 7 bases from J, with 14 bases between. Here the CDR3 reads CASSLARAPWNEQFF. CDR3 DNA sequence: TGTGCCAGCAGCTTGGCCCGGGCCCCGTGGAATGAGCAGTTCTTC.

The chain joins TRBV27 to TRBJ2-7; 8 bases fit TRBD2. The CDR3 consists of 18 residues. Germline V CDR1 and CDR2: MNHEY, SMNVEV (reference sequence). V dropped 6 bases and J dropped 0; count of bases not matched to a gene: 16. This chain's CDR3 is CASRSEASLAGFSYEQYF. CDR3 sequence (DNA): TGTGCCAGCAGGTCAGAAGCCTCATTAGCGGGATTCTCCTACGAGCAGTACTTC.

This sequence joins TRBV7-9 and TRBJ1-5; D gene unclear. From germline, CDR1 is SEHNR and CDR2 FQNEAQ (reference sequence). The V and J ends lost 8 bases and 5 bases respectively, with 7 bases between them. This CDR3 spans 11 amino acids. The CDR3 DNA follows: TGTGCCAGCGGGGAGGATCAGCCCCAGCATTTT. It yields the protein CASGEDQPQHF.

The rearrangement uses TRBV9 and TRBJ2-3; D gene uncertain. Germline V gene data show CDR1 as SGDLS and CDR2 as YYNGEE. V was shortened by 0 bases and J by 4 bases, with 15 bases between the two germline ends. The length of the CDR3 is 16 residues. Here the CDR3 reads CASSVGRPPRADTQYF. CDR3 coding DNA: TGTGCCAGCAGCGTAGGGCGGCCCCCCCGGGCAGATACGCAGTATTTT.

V and J are TRBV5-1 and TRBJ2-3; D is perhaps TRBD2 (6 bases). Trimming took 0 bases from V and 0 from J, leaving 8 bases between them. CDR1 is SGHRS and CDR2 is YFSETQ in the germline V gene. The CDR3 runs to 15 residues. The chain's CDR3 is CASSLESGSTDTQYF. CDR3 DNA: TGCGCCAGCAGCTTGGAAAGCGGGAGCACAGATACGCAGTATTTT.

The chain is built from TRBV11-2 and TRBJ2-3, with D possibly being TRBD1 or TRBD2 (5 bases each). Trimming took 4 bases from V and 2 from J, leaving 19 bases between them. Germline V gene sequence: CDR1 SGHAT, CDR2 FQNNGV. This CDR3 region has 17 residues. CDR3 protein: CASSYSPGGVATDTQYF. The CDR3 coding sequence is TGTGCCAGCAGCTATTCACCTGGGGGAGTCGCCACAGATACGCAGTATTTT.

The chain carries TRBV28 and TRBJ1-5; no definite D call. CDR3 length: 16 amino acids. The germline CDR1 and CDR2 sequences are MDHEN and SYDVKM. V was clipped by 1 base and J by 1 base, with 11 bases between them. Written as DNA, the CDR3 is TGTGCCAGCAGTTTATACGAGGACTCGAGCAATCAGCCCCAGCATTTT. It encodes CASSLYEDSSNQPQHF.

This CDR3 reads CASSRTVKAQYF. DNA of the CDR3: TGTGCCAGCAGCCGGACAGTGAAGGCGCAGTATTTT. V and J are TRBV7-9 and TRBJ2-3; tentatively, D is TRBD1 (6 bases). CDR3 length: 12 amino acids. Germline V gene lookup returns CDR1 SEHNR and CDR2 FQNEAQ (reference sequence). V lost 5 bases, J lost 10 bases, and 13 bases lay in between.

The chain employs TRBV6-5 and TRBJ2-5, with a tentative D call TRBD2 (6 bases). Germline V CDR1 and CDR2: MNHEY, SVGAGI. V was trimmed by 1 base and J by 4 bases, leaving 10 bases between them. CDR3 length: 14 amino acids. Here the CDR3 DNA reads TGTGCCAGCAGTTACTTTTCGGGAGTAGAGACCCAGTACTTC. Its translation: CASSYFSGVETQYF.

This clone showed up just once. V usage is TRBV2 and J usage is TRBJ2-4; possibly TRBD1 or TRBD2 for D (5 bases each). CDR3 length: 15 amino acids. Per the germline V gene, CDR1 is SNHLY and CDR2 is FYNNEI. Trimming removed 3 bases at V and 6 bases at J, with 15 bases between. The CDR3 DNA reads as TGTGCCAGCAGTGACCGGGGCGGTCCCACAAACATTCAGTACTTC. It is translated as CASSDRGGPTNIQYF.

The CDR3 region has the DNA TGTGCCAGCTCACCATTGAGTGATGGAGGGGTCAGGGAGACCCAGTACTTC. Translating it yields CASSPLSDGGVRETQYF. This rearrangement joins TRBV18 to TRBJ2-5; possible D gene TRBD2, 6 bases. CDR3 length equals 17 residues. Germline V gives CDR1 KGHSH, CDR2 LQKENI. Trimming cost V 2 bases and J 5 bases, with 21 bases left between them.

The chain joins TRBV5-4 to TRBJ2-1; TRBD2 aligns across 8 bases. Germline CDR1 reads SGHNT; CDR2 reads YYREEE (reference sequence). The CDR3 sequence is 15 residues long. V trimming: 4 bases; J trimming: 7 bases; junction bases outside the gene matches: 10. CDR3 coding DNA: TGTGCCAGCAGCGTGTCGGGACTAGATGGTAATGAGCAGTTCTTC. This encodes CASSVSGLDGNEQFF.

This chain links TRBV7-9 with TRBJ2-3; D remains unclear. V was shortened by 5 bases and J by 0 bases, with 12 bases between the two germline ends. This CDR3 spans 15 amino acids. Germline values: CDR1 SEHNR, CDR2 FQNEAQ (reference sequence). CDR3 residues: CASSETVTSTDTQYF. CDR3 coding DNA: TGTGCCAGCAGCGAGACTGTTACTAGCACAGATACGCAGTATTTT.

The rearrangement uses TRBV12-5 and TRBJ2-2; 11 nucleotides agree with TRBD2. Germline assignment: CDR1 LGHNT and CDR2 FRNRAP. J lost 6 bases, V lost 4 bases, and 7 bases had no gene match. The CDR3 totals 16 residues. The CDR3 bases are TGTGCTAGTGGTTCCCCACTAGCGGGAGTCGCCGGGGAGCTGTTTTTT. It codes for CASGSPLAGVAGELFF.